Listed below are T cell receptor beta chains from one sample, sequenced in a study of CXCR3-negative and CXCR3-positive naive CD8 T cells. Reprocessing the 5' RACE reads, TCRdb reports a single entry for every CDR3 protein and omits DNA. Found here are about 120,000 distinct CDR3 sequences; the top ten clones hold approximately 0.29%. Sequenced sample: naive CXCR3- CD8+ T cells from blood. The receptors shown here come from a human donor in good health. Some clones in this sample may be carry-over from other donors' samples. The CDR3 runs from the conserved cysteine through the conserved F or W.

TRBJ2-7 | TRBV20-1 | CSARDLQGASYEQYF
TRBJ1-5 | TRBV3-1 | CASSQGRGHQPQHF
TRBJ2-1 | TRBV29-1 | CSAAGTADNEQFF
TRBJ2-1 | TRBV20-1 | CSANQFRTDYNEQFF
TRBJ2-1 | TRBV6-2/TRBV6-3 | CASSYELARYNEQFF
TRBJ2-1 | TRBV19 | CASSTPLAPEQFF
TRBJ2-7 | TRBV20-1 | CSQDRGDEQYF
TRBJ2-1 | TRBV29-1 | CSGTSGSLYEQFF
TRBJ2-1 | TRBV28 | CASSLGLASYNEQFF
TRBJ2-3 | TRBV15 | CATSRDSLGGLLSDTQYF
TRBJ2-7 | TRBV20-1 | CSALADNSYEQYF
TRBJ2-6 | TRBV7-9 | CASSHRDRGEGANVLTF
TRBJ2-1 | TRBV29-1 | CSVEDRRRVNEQFF
TRBJ2-4 | TRBV29-1 | CSVVGAQNIQYF
TRBJ2-1 | TRBV6-5 | CASSYSASGEQFF
TRBJ2-7 | TRBV5-1 | CASSHRQTGQSDEQYF
TRBJ1-1 | TRBV15 | CATSSTRQGPTEAFF
TRBJ1-5 | TRBV7-8 | CASSLVGTGPPVRLQPQHF
TRBJ2-2 | TRBV7-9 | CASSYGQATGELFF
TRBJ2-1 | TRBV20-1 | CSARALTAGAFSYNEQFF
TRBJ2-5 | TRBV7-2 | CASSLYGQETQYF
TRBJ1-5 | TRBV6-6 | CASSYEGTGNQPQHF
TRBJ1-1 | TRBV25-1 | CASIAGTEAFF
TRBJ2-2 | TRBV28 | CASSPGTSGASGELFF
TRBJ2-5 | TRBV28 | CASSFAGQVQETQYF
TRBJ2-7 | TRBV24-1 | CATSSSPGDEQYF
TRBJ2-7 | TRBV29-1 | CSVEVTGGSYEQYF
TRBJ1-2 | TRBV10-3 | CAISESAGANYGYTF
TRBJ1-1 | TRBV7-9 | CASSSTGGVEAFF
TRBJ2-5 | TRBV12-3/TRBV12-4 | CASSSPGEPETQYF
TRBJ1-6 | TRBV6-2/TRBV6-3 | CASSYRGSPLHF
TRBJ2-1 | TRBV5-1 | CASTAGGGLYNEQFF
TRBJ1-6 | TRBV9 | CASSVGGQGGSPLHF
TRBJ2-5 | TRBV27 | CASSIVGARLSYQETQYF
TRBJ1-1 | TRBV20-1 | CSTGGRGTEAFF
TRBJ2-3 | TRBV20-1 | CSAPNWLGGVDTQYF
TRBJ2-7 | TRBV7-9 | CASTPGPGNEQYF
TRBJ1-5 | TRBV15 | CATSRDLFQGNQPQHF
TRBJ2-1 | TRBV2 | CASSEVGDYSYNEQFF
TRBJ2-7 | TRBV3-1 | CASKGDSSYEQYF
TRBJ2-7 | TRBV28 | CASSLISGRSSAEQYF
TRBJ1-6 | TRBV9 | CASSGGSGNSPLHF
TRBJ2-7 | TRBV28 | CASSSNSGFYEQYF